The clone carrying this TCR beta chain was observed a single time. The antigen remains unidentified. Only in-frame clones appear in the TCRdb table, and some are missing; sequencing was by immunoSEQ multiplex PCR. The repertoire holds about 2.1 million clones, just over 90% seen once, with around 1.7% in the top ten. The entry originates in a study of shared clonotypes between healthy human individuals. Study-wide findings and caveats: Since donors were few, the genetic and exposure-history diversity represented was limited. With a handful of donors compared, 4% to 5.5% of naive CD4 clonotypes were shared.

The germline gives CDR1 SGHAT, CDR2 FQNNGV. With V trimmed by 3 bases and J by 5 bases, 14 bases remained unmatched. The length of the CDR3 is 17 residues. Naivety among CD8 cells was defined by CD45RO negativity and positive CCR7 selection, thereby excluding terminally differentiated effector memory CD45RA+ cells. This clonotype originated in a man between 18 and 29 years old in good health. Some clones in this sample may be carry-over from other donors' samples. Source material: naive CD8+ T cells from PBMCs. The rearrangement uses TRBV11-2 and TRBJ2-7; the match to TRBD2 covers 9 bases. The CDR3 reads CASSFFGWREGPNEQYF. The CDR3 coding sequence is TGTGCCAGCAGCTTTTTCGGGTGGCGGGAGGGCCCTAACGAGCAGTACTTC.